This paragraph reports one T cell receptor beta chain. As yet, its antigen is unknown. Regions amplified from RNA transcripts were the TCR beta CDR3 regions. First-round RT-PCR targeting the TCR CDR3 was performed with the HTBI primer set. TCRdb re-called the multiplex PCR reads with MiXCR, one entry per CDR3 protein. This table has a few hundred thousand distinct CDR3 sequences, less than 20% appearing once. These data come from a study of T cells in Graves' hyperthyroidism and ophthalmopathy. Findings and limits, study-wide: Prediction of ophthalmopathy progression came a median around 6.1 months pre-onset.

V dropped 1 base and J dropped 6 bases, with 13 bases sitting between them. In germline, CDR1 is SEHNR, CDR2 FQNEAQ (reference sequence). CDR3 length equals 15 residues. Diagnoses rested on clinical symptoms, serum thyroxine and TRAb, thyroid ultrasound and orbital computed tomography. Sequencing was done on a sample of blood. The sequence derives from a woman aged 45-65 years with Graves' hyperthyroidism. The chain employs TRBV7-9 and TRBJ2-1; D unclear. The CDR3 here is CASSLEIGGRNEQFF. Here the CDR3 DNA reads TGTGCCAGCAGCTTAGAGATAGGCGGACGCAATGAGCAGTTCTTC.